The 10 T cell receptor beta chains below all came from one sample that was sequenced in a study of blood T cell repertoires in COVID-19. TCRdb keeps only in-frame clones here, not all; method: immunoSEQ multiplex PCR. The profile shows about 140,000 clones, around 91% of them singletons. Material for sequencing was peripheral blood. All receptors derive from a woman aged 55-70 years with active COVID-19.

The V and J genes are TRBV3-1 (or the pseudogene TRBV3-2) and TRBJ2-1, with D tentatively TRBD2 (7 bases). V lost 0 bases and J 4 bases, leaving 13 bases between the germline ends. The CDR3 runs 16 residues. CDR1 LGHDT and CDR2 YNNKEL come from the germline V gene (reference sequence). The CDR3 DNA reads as TGTGCCAGCAGCCAAGATGGTAGGGGGGGGTACAATGAGCAGTTCTTC. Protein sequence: CASSQDGRGGYNEQFF.

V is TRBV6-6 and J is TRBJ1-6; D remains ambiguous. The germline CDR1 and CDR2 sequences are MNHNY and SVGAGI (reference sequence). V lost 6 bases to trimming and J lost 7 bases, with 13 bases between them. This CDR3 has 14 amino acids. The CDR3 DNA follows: TGTGCCAGCAGCCCCTCCGGGGTCAATTCACCCCTCCACTTT. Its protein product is CASSPSGVNSPLHF.

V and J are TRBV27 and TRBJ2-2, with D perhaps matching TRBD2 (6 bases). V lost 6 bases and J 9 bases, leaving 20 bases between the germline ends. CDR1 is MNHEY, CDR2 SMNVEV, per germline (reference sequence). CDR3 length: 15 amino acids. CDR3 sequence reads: CASSGGQSGVRELFF. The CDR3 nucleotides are TGTGCCAGCAGCGGTGGGCAATCGGGGGTCCGGGAGCTGTTTTTT.

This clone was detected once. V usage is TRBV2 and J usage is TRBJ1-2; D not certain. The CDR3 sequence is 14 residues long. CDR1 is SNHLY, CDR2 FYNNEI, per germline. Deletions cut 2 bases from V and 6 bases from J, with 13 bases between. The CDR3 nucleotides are TGTGCCAGCAGTGAAATACAGATCAACAATGGCTACACCTTC. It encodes CASSEIQINNGYTF.

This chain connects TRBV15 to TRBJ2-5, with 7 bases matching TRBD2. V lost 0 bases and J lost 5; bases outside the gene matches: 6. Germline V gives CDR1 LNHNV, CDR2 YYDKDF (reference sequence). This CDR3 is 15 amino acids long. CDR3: CATSRDPFGRETQYF. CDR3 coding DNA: TGTGCCACCAGCAGAGATCCTTTCGGGAGGGAGACCCAGTACTTC.

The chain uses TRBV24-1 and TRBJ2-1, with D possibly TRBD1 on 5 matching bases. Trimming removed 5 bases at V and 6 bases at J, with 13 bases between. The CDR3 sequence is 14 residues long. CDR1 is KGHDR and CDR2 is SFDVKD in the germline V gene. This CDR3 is CATSGWARGNEQFF. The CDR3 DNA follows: TGTGCCACCAGTGGCTGGGCTAGGGGCAATGAGCAGTTCTTC.

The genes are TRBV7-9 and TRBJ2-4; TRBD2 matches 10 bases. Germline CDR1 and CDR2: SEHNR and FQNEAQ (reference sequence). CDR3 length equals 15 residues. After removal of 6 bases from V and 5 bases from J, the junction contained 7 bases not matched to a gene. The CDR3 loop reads CASSRSSGGENIQYF. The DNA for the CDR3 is TGTGCCAGCAGTCGGTCTAGCGGGGGAGAAAACATTCAGTACTTC.

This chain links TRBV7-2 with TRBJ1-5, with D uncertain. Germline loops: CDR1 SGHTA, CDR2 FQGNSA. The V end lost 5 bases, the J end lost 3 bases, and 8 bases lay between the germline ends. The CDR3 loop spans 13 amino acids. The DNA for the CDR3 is TGTGCCAGCAGCACCCACATCAATCAGCCCCAGCATTTT. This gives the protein CASSTHINQPQHF.

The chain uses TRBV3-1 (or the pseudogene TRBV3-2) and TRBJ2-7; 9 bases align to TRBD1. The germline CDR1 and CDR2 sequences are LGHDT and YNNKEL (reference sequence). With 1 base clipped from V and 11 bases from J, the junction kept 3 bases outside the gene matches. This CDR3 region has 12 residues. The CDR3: CASSQGRTGEYF. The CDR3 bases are TGTGCCAGCAGCCAAGGGAGGACAGGGGAGTACTTC.

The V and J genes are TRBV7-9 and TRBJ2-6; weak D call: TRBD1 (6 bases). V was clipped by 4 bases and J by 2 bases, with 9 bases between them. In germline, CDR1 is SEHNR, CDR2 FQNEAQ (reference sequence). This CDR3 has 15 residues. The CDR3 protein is CASSYRVAGANVLTF. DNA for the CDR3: TGTGCCAGCAGCTACAGGGTAGCTGGGGCCAACGTCCTGACTTTC.